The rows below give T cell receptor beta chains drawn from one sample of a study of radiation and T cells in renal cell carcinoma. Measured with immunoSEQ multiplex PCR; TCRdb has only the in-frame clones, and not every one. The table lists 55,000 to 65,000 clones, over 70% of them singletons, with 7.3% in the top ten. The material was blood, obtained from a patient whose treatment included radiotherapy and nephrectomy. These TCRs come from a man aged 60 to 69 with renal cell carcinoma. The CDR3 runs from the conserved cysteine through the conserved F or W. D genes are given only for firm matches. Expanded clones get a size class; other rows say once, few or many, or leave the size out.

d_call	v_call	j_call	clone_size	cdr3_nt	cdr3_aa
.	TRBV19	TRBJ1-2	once	TGTGCCAGCACGGGGTCAGGGCTTCATCATGGCTACACCTTC	CASTGSGLHHGYTF
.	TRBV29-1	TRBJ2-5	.	TGCAGCGTTTCCCCCCGGGGACACAAGGAAGAGACCCAGTACTTC	CSVSPRGHKEETQYF
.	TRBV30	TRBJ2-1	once	TGTGCCTTGACAGGCTCTGGGGATGAGCAGTTCTTC	CALTGSGDEQFF
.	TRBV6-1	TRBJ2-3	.	TGTGCCAGCAGTGAGTCCAGGGTGAGCACAGATACGCAGTATTTT	CASSESRVSTDTQYF
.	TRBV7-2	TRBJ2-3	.	TGTGCCAGCAGCTTAGGTTTCGGGCACACAGATACGCAGTATTTT	CASSLGFGHTDTQYF
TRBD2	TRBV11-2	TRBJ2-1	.	TGTGCCAGCAGCCCCCTCGGGACTAGCGGGAGGGAGGGTGAGCAGTTCTTC	CASSPLGTSGREGEQFF
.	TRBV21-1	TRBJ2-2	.	TGTGCCAGCAGCCATCCCAAAGGGACTAGCGGGAGGGACACCGGGGAGCTGTTTTTT	CASSHPKGTSGRDTGELFF
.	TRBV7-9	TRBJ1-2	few	TGTGCCAGCAGCCCAAACCTTCGATCAGGGTCCTATGGCTACACCTTC	CASSPNLRSGSYGYTF
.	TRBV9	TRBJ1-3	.	TGTGCCAGCAGCGTTATTCCCTCTGGAAACACCATATATTTT	CASSVIPSGNTIYF
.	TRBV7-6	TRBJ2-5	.	TGTGCCAGCAGCTTCGGTAGTGGCGGGCCCCAAGAGACCCAGTACTTC	CASSFGSGGPQETQYF
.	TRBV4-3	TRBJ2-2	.	TGCGCCAGCAGCCAACACTCTGGGTTCTTAAAGGTCCTCGCCGGGGAGCTGTTTTTT	CASSQHSGFLKVLAGELFF
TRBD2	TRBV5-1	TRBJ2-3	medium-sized	TGCGCCAGCAGCAGGGGCGTGGGCGGGGGGTCAGATACGCAGTATTTT	CASSRGVGGGSDTQYF
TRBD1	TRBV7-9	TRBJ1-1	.	TGTGCCAGCAGCACGGGACAGGGGTCCACTGAAGCTTTCTTT	CASSTGQGSTEAFF
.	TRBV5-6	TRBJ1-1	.	TGTGCCAGCAGCCAGGATTACACTGAAGCTTTCTTT	CASSQDYTEAFF
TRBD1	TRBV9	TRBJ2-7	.	TGTGCCAGCAGCGTAGAAGGGACAGGGGACTACGAGCAGTACTTC	CASSVEGTGDYEQYF
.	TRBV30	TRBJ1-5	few	TGTGCCTGGAGTCCTTACGGACAGCGGGGGAATCAGCCCCAGCATTTT	CAWSPYGQRGNQPQHF
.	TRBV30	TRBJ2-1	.	TGTGCCTGGAGTCGCCAGGGAAGCAACAATGAGCAGTTCTTC	CAWSRQGSNNEQFF
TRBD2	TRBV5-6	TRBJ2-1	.	TGTGCCAGCAGCTCATTGACTAGCGGGGGGGCCTACTACAATGAGCAGTTCTTC	CASSSLTSGGAYYNEQFF
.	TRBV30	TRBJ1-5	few	TGTGCCTGGAGTATAGGGCCCTTAGGCAGTCAGCCCCAGCATTTT	CAWSIGPLGSQPQHF
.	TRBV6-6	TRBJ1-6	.	TGTGCCAGCAGTTCCAGGGGAGTTTTGGGAGATTCACCCCTCCACTTT	CASSSRGVLGDSPLHF
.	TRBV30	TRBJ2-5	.	TGTGCCGTATTCCCGGGGCCCCTGGGGGCCCAGTACTTC	CAVFPGPLGAQYF
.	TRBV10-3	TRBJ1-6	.	TGTGCCATCAGTGAGTCTTGGGGGGACAATTCACCCCTCCACTTT	CAISESWGDNSPLHF
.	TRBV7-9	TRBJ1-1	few	TGTGCCAGCAGTTTAAGGCCCACTGAAGCTTTCTTT	CASSLRPTEAFF
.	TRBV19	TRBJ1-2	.	TGTGCCAGTAAGTGGCGGGACACGGCTGGCGGCTACACCTTC	CASKWRDTAGGYTF
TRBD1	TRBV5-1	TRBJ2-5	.	TGCGCCAGCAGCGTGACAGGGCAGCAGAGTGAGACCCAGTACTTC	CASSVTGQQSETQYF